The 6 T cell receptor beta chains below all came from one sample that was sequenced in a study of cytomegalovirus exposure and HLA in healthy donors. Use of 60 Vbeta and 13 Jbeta primers characterized the PCR. Profiled with immunoSEQ multiplex PCR; TCRdb holds only in-frame clones, not every one. The sample yields about 170,000 clones, approximately 88% seen once. The specimen was PBMCs. The receptors originated from a boy aged 2 to 10 in good health and CMV-seronegative.

V and J are TRBV5-1 and TRBJ2-3; tentatively, D is TRBD1 (6 bases). Germline V lookup: CDR1 SGHRS, CDR2 YFSETQ. Trimming removed 0 bases at V and 5 bases at J, with 10 bases between. The CDR3 has 14 residues. The CDR3 sequence: CASSLDRVGDTQYF. CDR3 in DNA: TGCGCCAGCAGCTTGGACAGGGTTGGAGATACGCAGTATTTT. Full variable domain (missing parts from reference TRBV5-1 and TRBJ2-3): KAGVTQTPRYLIKTRGQQVTLSCSPISGHRSVSWYQQTPGQGLQFLFEYFSETQRNKGNFPGRFSGRQFSNSRSEMNVSTLELGDSALYLCASSLDRVGDTQYFGPGTRLTVL.

The chain links TRBV4-1 to TRBJ1-2, with D tentatively TRBD1 (6 bases). Germline CDR1 MGHRA, CDR2 YSYEKL. V was pared by 3 bases and J by 3 bases, with 17 bases between. This CDR3 region has 16 residues. CDR3 amino acids: CASSHDPGGGDYGYTF. The CDR3 DNA reads TGCGCCAGCAGCCATGATCCGGGAGGGGGGGACTATGGCTACACCTTC.

The chain has TRBV7-8 and TRBJ2-3; 14 nucleotides agree with TRBD2. The germline V gene encodes CDR1 SGHVS and CDR2 FQNEAQ. The V gene end was trimmed by 5 bases and the J gene end by 2 bases; junction bases not matched to a gene: 9. This CDR3 is 18 amino acids long. Here the CDR3 reads CASSLRLAGGLLTDTQYF. CDR3 coding DNA: TGTGCCAGCAGCCTCAGACTAGCGGGGGGGCTGCTCACAGATACGCAGTATTTT.

Of note for this clone: The same CDR3 can be traced to other DNA sequences in this sample. The rearrangement joins TRBV9 to TRBJ2-3; 7 bases are shared with TRBD2. This CDR3 is built from 16 residues. Trimming at V came to 0 bases and at J to 3 bases, leaving 7 bases not matched to a gene. The germline gives CDR1 SGDLS, CDR2 YYNGEE. CDR3: CASSVESGLDTDTQYF. The DNA for the CDR3 is TGTGCCAGCAGCGTAGAAAGCGGACTAGATACAGATACGCAGTATTTT.

The V gene is TRBV5-1, the J gene TRBJ2-2; 9 nucleotides match TRBD1. CDR1 is SGHRS and CDR2 is YFSETQ in the germline V gene. The CDR3 contains 16 residues. Trimming took 4 bases from V and 5 from J; bases not matched to a gene: 9. CDR3 region: CASSLNRGLLTGELFF. CDR3 coding DNA: TGCGCCAGCAGCCTAAACAGGGGGCTGCTAACCGGGGAGCTGTTTTTT.

This clone was seen once. This chain uses TRBV7-9 with TRBJ2-3, with D maybe TRBD2 (6 bases). This CDR3 region has 16 residues. Trimming removed 0 bases at V and 0 bases at J, with 10 bases between. CDR1 is SEHNR and CDR2 is FQNEAQ in the germline V gene (reference sequence). CDR3 nucleotides: TGTGCCAGCAGCTTAGCGCGGGGAGCTAGCACAGATACGCAGTATTTT. Translated, it gives CASSLARGASTDTQYF.